Below, 32 T cell receptor beta chains from the same sample are listed, as sequenced in a study of cytomegalovirus exposure and HLA in healthy donors. Assay used: immunoSEQ multiplex PCR; TCRdb lists only in-frame clones, some missing. The sample contains approximately 160,000 clones, roughly 89% of which appear only once. Sequences were obtained from PBMCs. The receptors derive from a woman aged 18-29 years in good health and CMV-seropositive.

The chain uses TRBV18 and TRBJ1-3; a weak D match, TRBD1 (6 bases). Germline lookup yields CDR1 KGHSH and CDR2 LQKENI. The ends were cut back, 5 bases at V and 0 bases at J, with 14 bases in the middle. CDR3 length: 16 residues. The CDR3 loop reads CASSKTGSDSGNTIYF. CDR3 bases: TGTGCCAGCTCAAAGACAGGATCTGACTCTGGAAACACCATATATTTT.

This rearrangement joins TRBV5-4 to TRBJ2-7, with 13 bases matching TRBD2. The CDR3 spans 18 residues. V shed 1 base, J shed 4 bases, and the junction held 11 bases outside the gene matches. Looked up from germline, CDR1 is SGHNT and CDR2 is YYREEE (reference sequence). CDR3 in amino acids: CASSLFTGTSGINYEQYF. The CDR3 coding sequence is TGTGCCAGCAGCTTGTTCACCGGGACTAGCGGGATCAATTACGAGCAGTACTTC.

The chain combines TRBV28 with TRBJ1-2; 12 bases match TRBD1. V lost 10 bases to trimming and J lost 7 bases; unmatched junction nucleotides: 4. The CDR3 loop spans 12 amino acids. From germline, CDR1 is MDHEN and CDR2 SYDVKM. CDR3 DNA: TGTGCCACGGGACAGGGGGCGGTTGGCTACACCTTC. Protein product: CATGQGAVGYTF.

The V gene is TRBV7-9, the J gene TRBJ2-5; D remains unclear. Germline V lookup: CDR1 SEHNR, CDR2 FQNEAQ (reference sequence). The V end lost 5 bases, the J end lost 3 bases, and 4 bases lay between the germline ends. This CDR3 spans 11 amino acids. CDR3 amino acids: CASSRKETQYF. The CDR3, as DNA: TGTGCCAGCAGCCGTAAAGAGACCCAGTACTTC.

The V and J genes are TRBV29-1 and TRBJ2-7; 9 nucleotides agree with TRBD2. Germline V gene data show CDR1 as SQVTM and CDR2 as ANQGSEA. The V gene end was trimmed by 6 bases and the J gene end by 7 bases; junction bases not matched to a gene: 13. This CDR3 region has 14 residues. The CDR3 DNA is TGCAGCGTCGGACCGGGACTAGCTACGGGGGAGCAGTACTTC. This codes for CSVGPGLATGEQYF.

This rearrangement joins TRBV6-5 to TRBJ2-1; TRBD2 might be the D (5 bases). The CDR3 runs to 14 residues. Trimming took off 2 bases at V and 0 bases at J, with 5 bases between the two ends. The germline CDR1 and CDR2 sequences are MNHEY and SVGAGI. In nucleotides, the CDR3 is TGTGCCAGCAGTTACGGGAGCTCCTACAATGAGCAGTTCTTC. This codes for CASSYGSSYNEQFF.

This clone has just a few counts. This chain joins TRBV18 and TRBJ1-1; D might be TRBD1 (5 bases). This CDR3 spans 16 amino acids. CDR1 is KGHSH and CDR2 is LQKENI in the germline V gene. The V end lost 1 base, the J end lost 1 base, and 13 bases lay between the germline ends. The CDR3 nucleotides read TGTGCCAGCTCACCACAAACAGGCACCTCGAACACTGAAGCTTTCTTT. Protein: CASSPQTGTSNTEAFF.

This clone was recorded once. V gene TRBV6-1 combines with J gene TRBJ1-1; TRBD1 might be the D (5 bases). The CDR3 consists of 15 residues. V was clipped by 8 bases and J by 3 bases, with 19 bases between them. Germline V gene sequence: CDR1 MNHNS, CDR2 SASEGT. The CDR3 coding sequence is TGTGCCAGCCGCCCGGGGGGGGATGGGTACACTGAAGCTTTCTTT. Its protein product is CASRPGGDGYTEAFF.

The chain couples TRBV6-4 to TRBJ2-1; 7 bases match TRBD2. V lost 6 bases to trimming and J lost 13 bases; unmatched junction nucleotides: 21. Looked up from germline, CDR1 is MRHNA and CDR2 is SNTAGT. CDR3 length: 16 amino acids. The CDR3 DNA reads TGTGCCAGCAGCCCCATCGGGGGGAGGGGTTCCCAGTATCAGTTCTTC. Its protein product is CASSPIGGRGSQYQFF.

The chain couples TRBV5-1 to TRBJ1-1; 7 bases match TRBD1. Trimming at V came to 0 bases and at J to 6 bases, leaving 8 bases not matched to a gene. Per germline, CDR1 SGHRS and CDR2 YFSETQ. This CDR3 contains 15 residues. Written as DNA, the CDR3 is TGCGCCAGCAGCTTGGCCAAAGGGGGCAGCCCTGAAGCTTTCTTT. Protein sequence: CASSLAKGGSPEAFF.

V gene TRBV7-9 combines with J gene TRBJ1-2, with 9 nucleotides matching TRBD1. This CDR3 has 14 residues. J lost 6 bases, V lost 5 bases, and 7 bases had no gene match. The germline V gene has CDR1 SEHNR and CDR2 FQNEAQ (reference sequence). CDR3 DNA: TGTGCCAGCAGCCGGACAGGGGATCCTCATGGCTACACCTTC. Protein: CASSRTGDPHGYTF.

The chain employs TRBV5-1 and TRBJ2-1; 8 nucleotides line up with TRBD2. The CDR3 contains 13 residues. The germline V gene has CDR1 SGHRS and CDR2 YFSETQ. V was clipped by 2 bases and J by 8 bases; unmatched bases: 3. CDR3 loop: CASSFTGGHEQFF. CDR3 coding DNA: TGCGCCAGCAGCTTTACGGGAGGGCATGAGCAGTTCTTC.

This chain uses TRBV4-2 with TRBJ1-1, with D unclear. Looked up from germline, CDR1 is LGHNA and CDR2 is YNFKEQ. V dropped 0 bases and J dropped 13 bases, with 15 bases sitting between them. The CDR3 runs to 13 residues. In DNA form, the CDR3 reads TGTGCCAGCAGCCAAGAAGGTCCGTCGAGGGTTTTCTTT. This encodes CASSQEGPSRVFF.

This rearrangement joins TRBV14 to TRBJ1-2; 8 bases fit TRBD1. The CDR3 runs to 17 residues. Trimming took 4 bases from V and 6 from J; bases not matched to a gene: 16. Per germline, CDR1 SGHDN and CDR2 FVKESK. The CDR3 DNA reads TGTGCCAGCAGCCTTGACAGGGGAAGAGGTTTCGGGCATGGCTACACCTTC. Translation: CASSLDRGRGFGHGYTF.

The chain couples TRBV7-3 to TRBJ2-3; 9 positions agree with TRBD2. The trim removed 1 base at V and 4 bases at J, leaving 12 bases unmatched. The germline V gene encodes CDR1 SGHTA and CDR2 FQGTGA. CDR3 size: 18 residues. The CDR3 coding sequence is TGTGCCAGCAGCTTAATGGCGGGAGGGCCGGATGTCCCAGATACGCAGTATTTT. Translating it yields CASSLMAGGPDVPDTQYF.

CDR3 bases: TGTGCCAGCAGCCAAAGAGTTATAAGCGGGACTAGCACAGATACGCAGTATTTT. This encodes CASSQRVISGTSTDTQYF. The rearrangement uses TRBV4-2 and TRBJ2-3; TRBD2 agrees at 7 bases. Unmatched junction bases numbered 11, after V lost 2 bases and J lost 0 bases. CDR1 and CDR2 from the germline V gene are LGHNA and YNFKEQ. The CDR3 has 18 residues.

The chain links TRBV27 to TRBJ2-1, with 7 bases matching TRBD2. V was pared by 7 bases and J by 3 bases, with 15 bases of the junction left unmatched. Germline assignment: CDR1 MNHEY and CDR2 SMNVEV (reference sequence). The CDR3 is 17 amino acids. CDR3 nucleotides: TGTGCCAGCACCCCTAGGGCGGAGCGGGAACGCTACAATGAGCAGTTCTTC. Its protein is CASTPRAERERYNEQFF.

This chain links TRBV7-9 with TRBJ2-1; D is uncertain. The CDR3 is 14 residues long. CDR1 and CDR2 (germline): SEHNR, FQNEAQ (reference sequence). V was trimmed by 2 bases and J by 6 bases, leaving 11 bases between them. The DNA for the CDR3 is TGTGCCAGCAGCTTAAGTGAGGTCGTCAATGAGCAGTTCTTC. Encoded protein: CASSLSEVVNEQFF.

The chain employs TRBV4-2 and TRBJ2-7; 7 bases match TRBD2. With V trimmed by 4 bases and J by 3 bases, 9 bases remained unmatched. CDR1 and CDR2 from the germline V gene are LGHNA and YNFKEQ. The CDR3 loop spans 15 amino acids. As DNA, the CDR3 is TGTGCCAGCAGCCTTTCTAGCGGACAAAGCTACGAGCAGTACTTC. This encodes CASSLSSGQSYEQYF.

This chain connects TRBV9 to TRBJ2-1; D remains ambiguous. V lost 3 bases and J lost 9, with 7 bases in between. This CDR3 comprises 11 residues. Germline assignment: CDR1 SGDLS and CDR2 YYNGEE. This chain's CDR3 is CASSGRSEQFF. CDR3 sequence (DNA): TGTGCCAGCAGCGGCCGCAGTGAGCAGTTCTTC. The full variable domain, rest sourced from reference TRBV9 and TRBJ2-1, is DSGVTQTPKHLITATGQRVTLRCSPRSGDLSVYWYQQSLDQGLQFLIQYYNGEERAKGNILERFSAQQFPDLHSELNLSSLELGDSALYFCASSGRSEQFFGPGTRLTVL.

The V call is TRBV6-5, the J call TRBJ2-1, with a tentative D call TRBD2 (5 bases). V was trimmed by 6 bases and J by 1 base, leaving 10 bases between them. CDR1 is MNHEY and CDR2 is SVGAGI in the germline V gene. The CDR3 extends over 14 amino acids. The CDR3: CASRTGISYNEQFF. In DNA form, the CDR3 reads TGTGCCAGCAGAACCGGGATATCCTACAATGAGCAGTTCTTC.

This chain connects TRBV29-1 to TRBJ1-1; TRBD1 matches 8 bases. Germline CDR1 and CDR2: SQVTM and ANQGSEA. The CDR3 length is 14 residues. The V and J ends lost 7 bases and 5 bases, in that order; junction bases with no gene match: 12. The CDR3: CSAIRGRGGTEAFF. The CDR3 bases are TGCAGCGCCATCAGGGGGCGCGGTGGTACTGAAGCTTTCTTT.

This rearrangement joins TRBV29-1 to TRBJ2-2; 8 bases fit TRBD2. Germline V CDR1 and CDR2: SQVTM, ANQGSEA. V gave up 4 bases and J gave up 3 bases; unmatched junction bases: 10. There are 16 residues in the CDR3. The CDR3 reads CSVGAGALEYTGELFF. In DNA, the CDR3 is TGCAGCGTTGGAGCGGGAGCTTTAGAGTACACCGGGGAGCTGTTTTTT.

The chain carries TRBV9 and TRBJ1-4, with a weak D call TRBD1 (5 bases). The V and J ends lost 0 bases and 7 bases respectively, with 13 bases between them. This CDR3 comprises 15 residues. Germline CDR1 reads SGDLS; CDR2 reads YYNGEE. DNA of the CDR3: TGTGCCAGCAGCGTAGGCGGGGGGTCTTTTGAAAAACTGTTTTTT. As protein: CASSVGGGSFEKLFF.

The chain uses TRBV4-3 and TRBJ1-2; D gene ambiguous. This CDR3 contains 15 residues. The germline V gene encodes CDR1 LGHNA and CDR2 YSLEER. Trimming shortened V by 0 bases and J by 8 bases, and 16 bases separated the two germline ends. The CDR3 DNA follows: TGCGCCAGCAGCCAAGATGGGAGGGCTTCCAGGGGCTACACCTTC. This encodes CASSQDGRASRGYTF.

The chain has TRBV11-3 and TRBJ2-2; D is possibly TRBD2 (5 bases). Trimming took off 5 bases at V and 2 bases at J, with 6 bases between the two ends. Germline assignment: CDR1 SGHNT and CDR2 YENEEA. The CDR3 sequence is 13 residues long. This chain's CDR3 is CASSDYNTGELFF. CDR3 DNA: TGTGCCAGCAGCGACTACAACACCGGGGAGCTGTTTTTT.

This clone was detected only a few times. The V and J genes are TRBV20-1 and TRBJ1-1; D possibly corresponds to TRBD1 (5 bases). The ends were cut back, 5 bases at V and 3 bases at J, with 7 bases in the middle. This CDR3 region has 11 residues. Germline CDR1 reads DFQATT; CDR2 reads SNEGSKA (reference sequence). The CDR3 spells CSARRDTEAFF. The CDR3 nucleotides are TGCAGTGCTCGCAGGGACACTGAAGCTTTCTTT.

V is TRBV27 and J is TRBJ1-1; tentative D call: TRBD1 (6 bases). Trimming took off 2 bases at V and 5 bases at J, with 9 bases between the two ends. The CDR3 covers 13 residues. Germline CDR1 and CDR2: MNHEY and SMNVEV (reference sequence). CDR3 region: CASSLTGLTEAFF. DNA for the CDR3: TGTGCCAGCAGTTTAACAGGGTTAACTGAAGCTTTCTTT.

The V gene is TRBV6-5, the J gene TRBJ1-5; D possibly corresponds to TRBD1 (5 bases). CDR1 is MNHEY, CDR2 SVGAGI, per germline. This CDR3 spans 13 amino acids. The V gene lost 5 bases and the J gene lost 6 bases, with 11 bases spanning the gap. CDR3 nucleotides: TGTGCCAGCAGTGACAGCGGGGGTCAGCCCCAGCATTTT. Its translation is CASSDSGGQPQHF.

V usage is TRBV5-5 and J usage is TRBJ1-1, with D maybe TRBD1 (5 bases). Germline values: CDR1 SGHKS, CDR2 YYEKEE (reference sequence). With 0 bases removed from V and 1 base from J, the gap between germline ends came to 7 bases. The CDR3 is 14 amino acids. The CDR3 sequence is CASSLARANTEAFF. The CDR3 DNA reads TGTGCCAGCAGCTTGGCCAGGGCGAACACTGAAGCTTTCTTT.

The rearrangement uses TRBV7-3 and TRBJ2-1; D uncertain. CDR1 and CDR2 from the germline V gene are SGHTA and FQGTGA. Trimming shortened V by 3 bases and J by 7 bases, and 16 bases separated the two germline ends. The CDR3 is 15 amino acids. The CDR3 DNA follows: TGTGCCAGCAGCTTTGACGGGTTCCTAGGTAATGAGCAGTTCTTC. Protein product: CASSFDGFLGNEQFF.

This clone was seen a few times. The chain carries TRBV5-1 and TRBJ2-3, with D possibly matching TRBD2 (5 bases). Germline values: CDR1 SGHRS, CDR2 YFSETQ. Between the trimmed V and J ends, which lost 9 bases and 3 bases, there was a span of 17 bases. CDR3 length equals 14 residues. This CDR3 reads CATQRDPLTDTQYF. CDR3 sequence (DNA): TGCGCCACCCAGAGGGATCCCTTAACAGATACGCAGTATTTT.